This TCR beta chain was recovered during a study of blood T cell repertoires in COVID-19. Turning to the study itself: Sites across the United States, Italy and Spain contributed samples from acute and convalescent COVID-19. PBMCs, B-cell-depleted T cells, or T cells provided the cDNA or gDNA that made up the material.

Per the original data handling: Scientists estimated how many nucleated cells there were by amplifying reference gene primers. The table came from immunoSEQ multiplex PCR; TCRdb's copy has only in-frame clones and leaves some out. The V and J calls and clone size were taken over from that table, and D and trimming were inferred from the DNA. Of approximately 400,000 clones in the sample, about 90% were seen once. J lost 2 bases, V lost 1 base, and 16 bases had no gene match. Germline V CDR1 and CDR2: SGHRS, YFSETQ. The CDR3 is 21 residues long. Sequencing was performed on peripheral blood. This chain links TRBV5-1 with TRBJ2-7; TRBD2 aligns across 15 bases. The TCR sequence derives from a man between 35 and 55 years old with acute or convalescent COVID-19. Here the CDR3 reads CASSLSVPLGLAGGPPYEQYF. As DNA, the CDR3 is TGCGCCAGCAGCTTGTCGGTACCGTTGGGACTAGCGGGGGGTCCCCCCTACGAGCAGTACTTC.